This T cell receptor (beta chain) was captured in a study of OX40 agonist ivuxolimab in advanced cancers. Background on the whole study: Ivuxolimab was a fully human IgG2 agonistic monoclonal antibody targeting the costimulatory receptor OX40 (CD134). Intravenous ivuxolimab was administered to patients every 2 weeks at six dose levels: 0.01, 0.1, 0.3, 1.5, 3 and 10 mg/kg. Among the approximately 50 dose-escalation patients, around 19 had hepatocellular carcinoma, 15 melanoma, 9 renal cell carcinoma and 9 head and neck cancer. In the dose-escalation cohort, approximately 82% of patients were male, and the mean age was 60 years with a range of roughly 20 to 79. Prior anti-PD-1, anti-PD-L1 or anti-CTLA-4 therapy was permitted, and 40% of dose-escalation patients had received checkpoint inhibitors. Three dose-escalation patients achieved partial responses, one with hepatocellular carcinoma and two with cutaneous melanoma. Peripheral TCRbeta sequencing aimed to test whether ivuxolimab altered TCR sequence diversity and caused clonal T-cell expansion. The paper reports the monotherapy dose-escalation portion (N of about 50 patients) of the phase I ivuxolimab trial. Broad study findings and their caveats: Partial responders in the 0.1-3.0 mg/kg groups had among the lowest normalized peripheral clonal expansion, especially among CD8+ T cells. Low levels of normalized T-cell clonal expansion were also seen in some nonresponding patients. Which antigens the clonally expanded peripheral T cells were specific for was not determined. After ivuxolimab, CD8+ T cells had more expanded clones than CD4+ T cells on average. At doses from 0.1 to 3.0 mg/kg, clonal expansion was seen in both CD4+ and CD8+ blood T cells between baseline and week 6.

Patients with autoimmune disease history or receiving systemic immunosuppression were excluded from the trial. Peripheral blood for TCR sequencing was collected from all dose cohorts at baseline, on cycle 4 day 1, and on cycle 7 day 1. The samples were drawn from a first-in-human, open-label, multicenter phase I dose-escalation trial of ivuxolimab. Adults with locally advanced or metastatic melanoma, renal cell carcinoma, hepatocellular carcinoma or head and neck squamous cell carcinoma were enrolled in the trial. Before TCR sequencing, CD4+ and CD8+ T cells were separately sorted from peripheral blood. Worth noting for this clone: Its cognate antigen has yet to be identified. Per-base quality was not reported, and no clone a single base away is much larger than it.

V and J are trimmed by 5 bases and 8 bases, and the gene matches miss 8 bases of the junction. Including cysteine and phenylalanine, the CDR3 has 15 amino acids. Just the 45-base CDR3 DNA is kept, in frame starting at base 1. Sequences SGHTA (CDR1) and FQGTGA (CDR2) are obtained from the germline V gene. Genomic DNA was isolated from the sorted cells so that the TCRbeta CDR3 region could be sequenced. TCRbeta CDR3 regions were sequenced using the immunoSEQ Assay. TCRdb limited this immuneACCESS table to in-frame rearrangements with V and J called. A share of clones is missing; checked studies link under half to unresolved V genes, and the rest is unexplained. This sample is represented by 71,000 or so clones; around 83% of them were singletons. Of the sample, 1.1% is held by the ten largest clones.

The specimen comprised CD4+ or CD8+ T cells sorted from blood, sampled in a trial of the OX40 agonist ivuxolimab. This clonotype was obtained from an adult with an advanced solid tumor such as melanoma, head and neck, liver or kidney cancer. Recombination joined TRBV7-3 with TRBJ2-1; a stretch of 11 junction bases matches TRBD2. The nucleotide sequence reads as follows: TGTGCCAGCAGCCCCACTAGCGGGAGTAAAGATGAGCAGTTCTTC. This is translated as CASSPTSGSKDEQFF.